One and the same sample provided the 10 T cell receptor beta chains below, sequenced in a study of molecular identifiers for immune sequencing clone quantification. TCRdb called the PCR reads again in MiXCR, with one record for every CDR3 protein. Of hundreds of thousands of distinct CDR3 sequences listed, roughly 23% are singletons. Material for sequencing was naive CD8+ T cells from blood, with Jurkat cell RNA spiked in. Subset of the sample: FACS-sorted CD8+CD4-CCR7+CD45RA+ naive T cells. These receptors were collected from a human donor in good health. Some libraries in this study had Jurkat cell RNA spiked in.

The gene calls are TRBV30 and TRBJ2-1; D possibly matches TRBD1 or TRBD2 (5 bases each). V lost 1 base and J lost 4, with 17 bases in between. Germline V gives CDR1 GTSNPN, CDR2 SVGIG (reference sequence). The CDR3 is 16 residues long. The CDR3 bases are TGTGCCTGGAGTGGCGGTGTCGGGGCCTTATACAATGAGCAGTTCTTC. This codes for CAWSGGVGALYNEQFF.

This clonotype was observed at least ten times. V is TRBV11-3 and J is TRBJ2-2; no reliable D call. Trimming cost V 5 bases and J 2 bases, with 6 bases left between them. Germline CDR1 and CDR2: SGHNT and YENEEA. The CDR3 is made up of 13 amino acids. CDR3 sequence: CASSEHNTGELFF. The DNA for the CDR3 is TGTGCCAGCAGCGAGCACAACACCGGGGAGCTGTTTTTT.

This clonotype was picked up many times. The rearrangement links TRBV4-1 to TRBJ2-7; D gene ambiguous. Germline V CDR1 and CDR2: MGHRA, YSYEKL. V lost 2 bases to trimming and J lost 2 bases, with 7 bases between them. The CDR3 has 13 amino acids. CDR3 DNA: TGCGCCAGCAGCCAAAATGGGCCCTACGAGCAGTACTTC. This translates into CASSQNGPYEQYF.

In its sample, this clonotype was seen many times. The chain carries TRBV13 and TRBJ2-7; D not certain. The CDR3 runs to 14 residues. Germline V gene sequence: CDR1 PRHDT, CDR2 FYEKMQ (reference sequence). V was clipped by 0 bases and J by 6 bases, with 12 bases between them. The CDR3 loop reads CASSLGLAAGEQYF. The CDR3 bases are TGTGCCAGCAGCTTAGGCCTGGCGGCCGGCGAGCAGTACTTC.

This clonotype was seen repeatedly, ten times or more. The chain is built from TRBV13 and TRBJ2-3, with TRBD1 matching over 10 bases. With 5 bases clipped from V and 1 base from J, the junction kept 6 bases outside the gene matches. Germline V lookup: CDR1 PRHDT, CDR2 FYEKMQ (reference sequence). The CDR3 has 16 amino acids. The CDR3 DNA reads as TGTGCCAGCAGCGACGGGACAGGGGTTGGCACAGATACGCAGTATTTT. The encoded protein is CASSDGTGVGTDTQYF.

V usage is TRBV6-2 or TRBV6-3 and J usage is TRBJ2-7, with D uncertain. Germline lookup yields CDR1 MNHEY and CDR2 SVGEGT. This CDR3 is built from 15 residues. Trimming stripped 8 bases from V and 0 bases from J, with 17 bases between. The chain's CDR3 is CASRLTRISSYEQYF. In DNA, the CDR3 is TGTGCCAGCCGCCTGACAAGGATCAGCTCCTACGAGCAGTACTTC.

This clonotype appeared a few times. The chain joins TRBV7-9 to TRBJ2-7; D uncertain. The CDR3 is 14 amino acids. Germline assignment: CDR1 SEHNR and CDR2 FQNEAQ (reference sequence). The V end was cut by 4 bases, the J end by 0 bases, with 10 bases between. The CDR3 region is CASSSSYNSYEQYF. CDR3 coding DNA: TGTGCCAGCAGCTCTTCCTACAACTCCTACGAGCAGTACTTC. The full variable domain, rest sourced from reference TRBV7-9 and TRBJ2-7, is DTGVSQNPRHKITKRGQNVTFRCDPISEHNRLYWYRQTLGQGPEFLTYFQNEAQLEKSRLLSDRFSAERPKGSFSTLEIQRTEQGDSAMYLCASSSSYNSYEQYFGPGTRLTVT.

This clonotype was detected only a few times. The genes are TRBV4-3 and TRBJ2-5, with 8 positions matching TRBD1. The CDR3 has 14 amino acids. Trimming cost V 0 bases and J 6 bases; bases outside gene matches: 3. The germline V gene has CDR1 LGHNA and CDR2 YSLEER. The CDR3 sequence: CASSQDSRGQTQYF. The DNA of the CDR3 is TGCGCCAGCAGCCAAGATTCCAGGGGGCAGACCCAGTACTTC.

This clonotype came up many times. The J gene is TRBJ2-1, the V gene TRBV7-2; the match to TRBD2 covers 12 bases. The CDR3 runs to 17 residues. The trim removed 4 bases at V and 3 bases at J, leaving 7 bases unmatched. Germline V gives CDR1 SGHTA, CDR2 FQGNSA. The CDR3 loop reads CASSSSGGDFRYNEQFF. The CDR3 DNA reads as TGTGCCAGCAGCTCTAGCGGGGGGGATTTCCGCTACAATGAGCAGTTCTTC.

This clonotype was counted a few times. The V and J genes are TRBV4-3 and TRBJ2-7; D is undetermined. This CDR3 region has 15 residues. V shed 0 bases and J shed 1 base, with 10 bases lying between them. The germline V gene encodes CDR1 LGHNA and CDR2 YSLEER. This CDR3 is CASSQEIGRSYEQYF. For the CDR3, the DNA is TGCGCCAGCAGCCAAGAGATCGGCAGGTCCTACGAGCAGTACTTC.